This T cell receptor (beta chain) was sequenced during a study of blood T cell repertoires in COVID-19. Germline loops: CDR1 SQVTM, CDR2 ANQGSEA. Deletions cut 7 bases from V and 2 bases from J, with 11 bases between. The CDR3 contains 12 residues. Sequencing used immunoSEQ multiplex PCR; TCRdb keeps in-frame clones, though not all of them. The data show over 200,000 clones, 80% to 90% seen once. Sequences were obtained from peripheral blood. The receptor was derived from a man aged 25-45 years with COVID-19, enrolled during active disease. This sequence joins TRBV29-1 and TRBJ1-1; D not certain. CDR3 sequence reads: CSGRGFNTEAFF. In DNA form, the CDR3 reads TGCAGCGGTCGGGGTTTCAACACTGAAGCTTTCTTT.